The rows below give T cell receptor beta chains drawn from one sample of a study of cytomegalovirus exposure and HLA in healthy donors. The assay was immunoSEQ multiplex PCR, and TCRdb's table has in-frame clones only and misses some. Among just over 150,000 clones listed, 70% to 90% were seen once. Sequenced: PBMCs. These TCRs come from a young woman in good health and CMV-seronegative. The CDR3 runs from the conserved cysteine through the conserved F or W. A D gene is named only where the DNA matches it firmly. Some rows have no size entry. The others give once, few or many, or a class for an expanded clone.

clone_size j_call v_call d_call cdr3_nt cdr3_aa
. TRBJ2-6 TRBV2 . TGTGCCAGCACCACCCGAGTAGGGGCCAACGTCCTGACTTTC CASTTRVGANVLTF
. TRBJ1-4 TRBV5-6 . TGTGCCAGCAGCTCTACGGGGGGGTCTAATGAAAAACTGTTTTTT CASSSTGGSNEKLFF
. TRBJ2-1 TRBV5-1 . TGCGCCAGCAGCTTATATCAGGGCGGCGAGCAGTTCTTC CASSLYQGGEQFF
. TRBJ2-7 TRBV30 TRBD1 TGTGCCTGGGGGACAGGGTATGGCTACGAGCAGTACTTC CAWGTGYGYEQYF
. TRBJ2-3 TRBV7-2 TRBD2 TGTGCCAGCAGCTTGGAGCGGGGTCGCACAGATACGCAGTATTTT CASSLERGRTDTQYF
. TRBJ2-5 TRBV18 . TGTGCCAGCTCACCGGGCCAGGGCCTGCTGGCCCAGTACTTC CASSPGQGLLAQYF
. TRBJ1-4 TRBV10-1 TRBD1 TGCGCCAGCAGTGAATCCAAGGGGACAGGGAATGAAAAACTGTTTTTT CASSESKGTGNEKLFF
. TRBJ1-5 TRBV6-1 TRBD1 TGTGCCAGCAGTACCACCGATACAGGGGCCCAGCCCCAGCATTTT CASSTTDTGAQPQHF
. TRBJ1-2 TRBV7-9 . TGTGCCAGCAGCAATTATAACTATGGCTACACCTTC CASSNYNYGYTF
. TRBJ2-3 TRBV14 TRBD2 TGTGCCAGCAGCCCTCCTCTAGCGGGAGCAATCGAGGCAGATACGCAGTATTTT CASSPPLAGAIEADTQYF
. TRBJ1-2 TRBV5-1 . TGCGCCAGCAGCGCTACTCCGGGGAATCGGACAGCCTATGGCTACACCTTC CASSATPGNRTAYGYTF
. TRBJ1-2 TRBV4-1 . TGCGCCAGCAGCCAAGAGGGGGCACGGGGAGGGTATGGCTACACCTTC CASSQEGARGGYGYTF
. TRBJ2-7 TRBV9 . TGTGCCAGCAGCGTAGGAGGAGACTCCTACGAGCAGTACTTC CASSVGGDSYEQYF
. TRBJ1-1 TRBV28 . TGTGCCAGCAGTGATCAGGGGAGGGCCGCTTTCTTT CASSDQGRAAFF
. TRBJ2-7 TRBV28 . TGTGCCAGCAGTCCCAGGTTGGGGCGGCGGGGCTACGAGCAGTACTTC CASSPRLGRRGYEQYF
. TRBJ1-2 TRBV2 . TGTGCCAGCAGTGAATCGGGGAACTATGGCTACACCTTC CASSESGNYGYTF
once TRBJ1-1 TRBV7-6 . TGTGCCAGCAGCTTAGATTCCGGGAACACTGAAGCTTTCTTT CASSLDSGNTEAFF
. TRBJ2-5 TRBV11-2 TRBD2 TGTGCCAGCAGCCCCAGCGGGAGGTGGGAGACCCAGTACTTC CASSPSGRWETQYF
. TRBJ2-5 TRBV19 TRBD1 TGTGCCAGTAGTATCACAGGGGGCCGTGAAGAGACCCAGTACTTC CASSITGGREETQYF
. TRBJ1-3 TRBV18 . TGTGCCAGCTCACCATCGGTCTTCTCTGGAAACACCATATATTTT CASSPSVFSGNTIYF
. TRBJ1-2 TRBV28 . TGTGCCAGCGGGGGGGGGCTCAACTATGGCTACACCTTC CASGGGLNYGYTF
. TRBJ2-7 TRBV6-7 . TGTGCCAGCAGTTACTCTCGGCGGGGTCCCGCCTACGAGCAGTACTTC CASSYSRRGPAYEQYF
. TRBJ2-3 TRBV7-9 . TGTGCCAGCAGCCTGCCACTAGGAGAGACGCAGTATTTT CASSLPLGETQYF
. TRBJ1-2 TRBV6-6 . TGTGCCAGCAGTTATGAGTTGGAGAATGGCTACACCTTC CASSYELENGYTF
. TRBJ2-3 TRBV27 . TGTGCCAGCAGTTCCTACGGACAGAACACAGATACGCAGTATTTT CASSSYGQNTDTQYF
. TRBJ2-2 TRBV27 . TGTGCCAGCAGTTCCGGAGAAATAGGGGAGCTGTTTTTT CASSSGEIGELFF
. TRBJ2-7 TRBV6-1 . TGTGCCAGCAGTGAGTGGGCAGGGCAGGAGCAGTACTTC CASSEWAGQEQYF
. TRBJ2-7 TRBV5-8 . TGTGCCAGCAGCCCCTCCCACGAGCAGTACTTC CASSPSHEQYF
. TRBJ1-5 TRBV10-3 . TGTGCCATCAGTGACGGTAGCAATCAGCCCCAGCATTTT CAISDGSNQPQHF
. TRBJ2-1 TRBV19 . TGTGCCAGTAGTCCCTCGGGCAATGAGCAGTTCTTC CASSPSGNEQFF
. TRBJ2-3 TRBV19 TRBD1 TGTGCCAGTAGTATAGGGACCGCAGGGGGCAGTACGCAGTATTTT CASSIGTAGGSTQYF
. TRBJ2-7 TRBV2 . TGTGCCAGCAGTGCCGAAGGGGCGGACGAGCAGTACTTC CASSAEGADEQYF
. TRBJ2-7 TRBV2 . TGTGCCAGCACGCCCGTTTATACAGGGAAATACGAGCAGTACTTC CASTPVYTGKYEQYF
. TRBJ2-7 TRBV6-5 . TGTGCCAGCAGTTACTCGATACCCGGTTACGAGCAGTACTTC CASSYSIPGYEQYF
. TRBJ2-7 TRBV27 TRBD1 TGTGCCAGCAGTTGGACAGGGGAGCACGGCGAGCAGTACTTC CASSWTGEHGEQYF
. TRBJ2-7 TRBV2 . TGTGCCAGCAACGAGAACAGTTACTTCTCCTACGAGCAGTACTTC CASNENSYFSYEQYF
. TRBJ2-3 TRBV5-8 TRBD2 TGTGCCAGCAGCTTGCAGCGGGAGAGCACAGATACGCAGTATTTT CASSLQRESTDTQYF
. TRBJ2-4 TRBV15 TRBD1 TGTGCCACCAGCATAACGACAGGGAGTGCGGACATTCAGTACTTC CATSITTGSADIQYF
. TRBJ1-5 TRBV6-6 . TGTGCCAGCATCCAGGGTGCTGGCAATCAGCCCCAGCATTTT CASIQGAGNQPQHF
few TRBJ1-3 TRBV6-5 . TGTGCCACGCAGGGGTTCCCATTGGGAAACACCATATATTTT CATQGFPLGNTIYF
. TRBJ2-1 TRBV7-6 . TGTGCCAGCAGCTTCCGGGACTCCTCCTACAATGAGCAGTTCTTC CASSFRDSSYNEQFF
. TRBJ2-7 TRBV28 . TGTGCCAGCAGTTTAGGGGGGGCCGTTAGGGGCGAGCAGTACTTC CASSLGGAVRGEQYF
. TRBJ2-7 TRBV6-1 . TGTGCCAGCACGAGGGCCAACGGGCCCTACGAGCAGTACTTC CASTRANGPYEQYF
once TRBJ2-2 TRBV19 TRBD2 TGTGCCAGTAGTATTGGAGCGGGAGGGAGCGAGGAGCTGTTTTTT CASSIGAGGSEELFF
. TRBJ2-1 TRBV18 . TGTGCCAGCTCAAGCGTACAGGGATTTAACTACAATGAGCAGTTCTTC CASSSVQGFNYNEQFF
few TRBJ1-3 TRBV10-3 TRBD1 TGTGCCATCAGTGACTACAGGGGGGCAAACACCATATATTTT CAISDYRGANTIYF
. TRBJ1-6 TRBV7-9 . TGTTCCAGCAGCCCCCCGGGTTCGGCCTATAATTCACCCCTCCACTTT CSSSPPGSAYNSPLHF
. TRBJ2-7 TRBV7-9 TRBD1 TGTTCCAGCAGCTCTCCACCCGGACAGGGTTCCTACGAGCAGTACTTC CSSSSPPGQGSYEQYF
. TRBJ1-5 TRBV10-2 . TGCGCCAGCAGTGAAGGGACATTACATCAGCCCCAGCATTTT CASSEGTLHQPQHF
. TRBJ2-7 TRBV5-8 TRBD1 TGTGCCAGCAGCCAGGACAGGGGCCACTACGAGCAGTACTTC CASSQDRGHYEQYF